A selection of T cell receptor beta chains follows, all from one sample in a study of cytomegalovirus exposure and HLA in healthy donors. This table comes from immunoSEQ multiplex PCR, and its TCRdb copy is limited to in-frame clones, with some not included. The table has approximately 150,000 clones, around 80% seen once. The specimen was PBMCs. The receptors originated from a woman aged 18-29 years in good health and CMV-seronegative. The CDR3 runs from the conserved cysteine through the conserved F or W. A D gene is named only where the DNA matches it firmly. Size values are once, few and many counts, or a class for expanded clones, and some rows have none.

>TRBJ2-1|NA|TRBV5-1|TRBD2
CASSSPLRSGRSYEQFF
TGCGCCAGCAGCTCCCCCTTGAGAAGCGGGAGGTCATATGAGCAGTTCTTC
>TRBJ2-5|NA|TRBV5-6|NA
CASSLIGGIAETQYF
TGTGCCAGCAGCTTAATCGGGGGAATAGCGGAGACCCAGTACTTC
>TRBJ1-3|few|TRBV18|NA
CASSPPRGTSGNTIYF
TGTGCCAGCTCACCACCCAGGGGAACCTCTGGAAACACCATATATTTT
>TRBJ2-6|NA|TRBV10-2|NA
CAAAGRGYSGANVLTF
TGCGCCGCAGCTGGCAGGGGCTACTCTGGGGCCAACGTCCTGACTTTC
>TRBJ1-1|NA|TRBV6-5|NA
CASSYLDRNTEAFF
TGTGCCAGCAGTTACCTAGACAGGAACACTGAAGCTTTCTTT
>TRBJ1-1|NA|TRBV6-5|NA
CASSRTYGAEAFF
TGTGCCAGCAGTCGGACCTACGGGGCTGAAGCTTTCTTT
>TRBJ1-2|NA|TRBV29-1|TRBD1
CSATGTGDYGYTF
TGCAGCGCCACGGGGACAGGGGACTATGGCTACACCTTC
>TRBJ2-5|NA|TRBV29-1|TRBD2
CSSGTDLETQYF
TGCAGCAGCGGGACTGACTTAGAGACCCAGTACTTC
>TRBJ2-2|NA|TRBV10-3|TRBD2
CAISEWRRASGANTGELFF
TGTGCCATCAGTGAGTGGCGGAGGGCTAGCGGGGCGAACACCGGGGAGCTGTTTTTT
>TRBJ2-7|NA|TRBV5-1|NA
CASSLERPEDEQYF
TGCGCCAGCAGCTTGGAGAGGCCCGAGGACGAGCAGTACTTC
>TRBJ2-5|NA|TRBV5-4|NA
CASSLEGETQYF
TGTGCCAGCAGCTTGGAGGGGGAGACCCAGTACTTC
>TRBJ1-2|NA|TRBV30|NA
CAWSQGWNYGYTF
TGTGCCTGGAGTCAGGGGTGGAACTATGGCTACACCTTC
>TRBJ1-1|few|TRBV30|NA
CAWRGASGRAEAFF
TGTGCCTGGAGAGGCGCGTCCGGTCGGGCTGAAGCTTTCTTT
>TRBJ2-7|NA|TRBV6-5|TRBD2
CASSLRREAAYEQYF
TGTGCCAGCAGTTTGAGGCGGGAGGCCGCATACGAGCAGTACTTC
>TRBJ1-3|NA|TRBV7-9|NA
CASSYPGDSLSGNTIYF
TGTGCCAGCAGCTACCCGGGGGATTCACTCTCTGGAAACACCATATATTTT
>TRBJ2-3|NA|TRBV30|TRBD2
CAWTLGAGGKDTQYF
TGTGCCTGGACCCTGGGAGCGGGGGGGAAAGATACGCAGTATTTT
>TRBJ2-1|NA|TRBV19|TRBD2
CASSIGTSGSDEQFF
TGTGCCAGTAGTATCGGGACTAGCGGGAGCGATGAGCAGTTCTTC
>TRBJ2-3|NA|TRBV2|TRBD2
CASSYARDYSSTDTQYF
TGTGCCAGCAGTTACGCCAGGGACTACTCTAGCACAGATACGCAGTATTTT
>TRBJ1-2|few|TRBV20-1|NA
CSARASDGYTF
TGCAGTGCTAGAGCATCGGATGGCTACACCTTC
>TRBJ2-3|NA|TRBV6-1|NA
CASGRGSTDTQYF
TGTGCCAGCGGCAGGGGTAGCACAGATACGCAGTATTTT